This T cell receptor (beta chain) is drawn from a study of early T cells in non-severe SARS-CoV-2 infection. Whole-study context: Unpaired chains resulted from sequencing bulk RNA of unsorted whole blood. Study conclusions and caveats: Matching results from VDJdb favored anti-spike CD8 responses, leaving private and CD4 specificities undetected.

MiXCR, applied by TCRdb to the 5' RACE reads, yields one record per CDR3 protein. This table has about 64,000 distinct CDR3 sequences, over 4.5% appearing once. The V gene lost 5 bases and the J gene lost 1 base, with 11 bases spanning the gap. This CDR3 region has 14 residues. This clonotype was detected many times. Its antigen remains unidentified. The sample was whole blood. The chain employs TRBV12-3 or TRBV12-4 and TRBJ1-1; D is unclear. This TCR was recovered from an adult who was a healthcare worker with PCR-confirmed SARS-CoV-2 infection or an uninfected control (not recorded which). CDR3 in amino acids: CASSVLSGNTEAFF. DNA of the CDR3: TGTGCCAGCAGTGTACTCAGCGGGAACACTGAAGCTTTCTTT.